Each of the 23 T cell receptor beta chains below was sequenced from the same sample in a study of brain T cells in children with intractable seizures. The time point: blood from clinic visit 5 months post-surgery; TSC patient then seizure free. Here immunoSEQ multiplex PCR was the method, and the copy in TCRdb shows in-frame clones only, minus some. The table lists about 340,000 clones, over 90% of them singletons. This material consisted of peripheral blood, taken approximately 5 months after surgery. The receptors originated from a boy younger than two with tuberous sclerosis and intractable seizures.

The chain recombines TRBV6-1 with TRBJ2-7; D is possibly TRBD2 (6 bases). Per germline, CDR1 MNHNS and CDR2 SASEGT. The CDR3 has 16 residues. Trimming stripped 3 bases from V and 4 bases from J, with 19 bases between. CDR3 protein: CASSDSGTRVLYEQYF. The CDR3 DNA is TGTGCCAGCAGTGATTCCGGGACTCGAGTGTTGTACGAGCAGTACTTC.

V is TRBV5-6 and J is TRBJ1-2, with D perhaps matching TRBD1 (5 bases). In germline, CDR1 is SGHDT, CDR2 YYEEEE. The germline V and J ends were trimmed by 1 base and 4 bases, with 8 bases remaining between them. The CDR3 has 13 residues. This CDR3 reads CASSLRDGYGYTF. CDR3 coding DNA: TGTGCCAGCAGCTTGAGGGACGGCTATGGCTACACCTTC. Full variable domain (missing parts from reference TRBV5-6 and TRBJ1-2): DAGVTQSPTHLIKTRGQQVTLRCSPKSGHDTVSWYQQALGQGPQFIFQYYEEEERQRGNFPDRFSGHQFPNYSSELNVNALLLGDSALYLCASSLRDGYGYTFGSGTRLTVV.

This clone was found a few times. The V call is TRBV5-8, the J call TRBJ2-7; a possible D gene is TRBD1 (5 bases). Germline CDR1 SGHTS, CDR2 YDEGEE. V dropped 3 bases and J dropped 1 base, with 11 bases sitting between them. The CDR3 is made up of 14 amino acids. The CDR3 reads CASSSLRVSYEQYF. CDR3 DNA: TGTGCCAGCAGCTCCCTCAGGGTTTCCTACGAGCAGTACTTC.

This chain uses TRBV20-1 with TRBJ1-5; D unclear. The CDR3 is 11 amino acids. V lost 7 bases, J lost 6 bases, and 10 bases lay in between. CDR1 is DFQATT, CDR2 SNEGSKA, per germline (reference sequence). The CDR3 DNA sequence: TGCAGTGTGAGAGGAGGTCAGCCCCAGCATTTT. It is translated as CSVRGGQPQHF.

The rearrangement links TRBV6-5 to TRBJ2-3, with a weak D call TRBD2 (7 bases). Germline V gene lookup returns CDR1 MNHEY and CDR2 SVGAGI. This CDR3 comprises 13 residues. Trimming took 6 bases from V and 4 from J, leaving 11 bases between them. The CDR3 sequence is CASRTGGADTQYF. CDR3 sequence (DNA): TGTGCCAGCAGGACGGGGGGCGCAGATACGCAGTATTTT.

The gene calls are TRBV13 and TRBJ2-1; D is undetermined. V lost 5 bases and J 6 bases, leaving 5 bases between the germline ends. This CDR3 is built from 11 residues. Germline values: CDR1 PRHDT, CDR2 FYEKMQ (reference sequence). Here the CDR3 reads CASSPANEQFF. CDR3 DNA sequence: TGTGCCAGCAGCCCAGCCAATGAGCAGTTCTTC.

The rearrangement joins TRBV7-9 to TRBJ1-1; D might be TRBD1 (6 bases). The CDR3 has 15 residues. Trimming removed 1 base at V and 2 bases at J, with 11 bases between. Germline CDR1 is SEHNR and CDR2 is FQNEAQ (reference sequence). CDR3 nucleotide sequence: TGTGCCAGCAGCTTAGAACAGGGAGTCAACACTGAAGCTTTCTTT. This codes for CASSLEQGVNTEAFF.

The chain carries TRBV24-1 and TRBJ1-5; D not resolved. The CDR3 is 18 amino acids. V was clipped by 3 bases and J by 0 bases, with 17 bases between them. Per the germline V gene, CDR1 is KGHDR and CDR2 is SFDVKD. In nucleotides, the CDR3 is TGTGCCACCAGTGATACCCCCAGCCCTATGAATAGCAATCAGCCCCAGCATTTT. Translating gives CATSDTPSPMNSNQPQHF.

This rearrangement joins TRBV6-5 to TRBJ2-7; D may match TRBD1 or TRBD2 (5 bases each). Germline-derived CDR1 and CDR2 are MNHEY and SVGAGI. V gave up 2 bases and J gave up 5 bases, with 16 bases separating them. The CDR3 extends over 15 amino acids. CDR3 loop: CASSYQKRDVDEQYF. The CDR3, as DNA: TGTGCCAGCAGTTACCAGAAAAGGGACGTCGACGAGCAGTACTTC.

This clone showed up just once. This specimen includes other DNA sequences encoding the same CDR3. The chain uses TRBV30 and TRBJ1-2; D gene ambiguous. The germline V and J ends were trimmed by 1 base and 8 bases, with 8 bases remaining between them. This CDR3 has 11 amino acids. The germline V gene has CDR1 GTSNPN and CDR2 SVGIG (reference sequence). The DNA for the CDR3 is TGTGCCTGGAGTGCCGTTGCGGGCTACACCTTC. Its protein is CAWSAVAGYTF.

This clone was detected only a few times. This sequence joins TRBV7-9 and TRBJ1-4; TRBD1 might be the D (5 bases). Trimming took off 5 bases at V and 5 bases at J, with 15 bases between the two ends. Germline values: CDR1 SEHNR, CDR2 FQNEAQ (reference sequence). This CDR3 region has 15 residues. The DNA for the CDR3 is TGTGCCAGCAGCGTCAGACAGAGCATGAATGAAAAACTGTTTTTT. Amino acid sequence: CASSVRQSMNEKLFF.

The V gene is TRBV9, the J gene TRBJ1-2, with D tentatively TRBD1 (5 bases). CDR1 SGDLS and CDR2 YYNGEE come from the germline V gene. V shed 2 bases and J shed 0 bases, with 14 bases lying between them. The CDR3 contains 16 residues. The CDR3 protein is CASSVSQGHSNYGYTF. Here the CDR3 DNA reads TGTGCCAGCAGCGTCTCCCAGGGCCACTCTAACTATGGCTACACCTTC.

The chain has TRBV6-6 and TRBJ2-5, with 7 nucleotides matching TRBD2. The CDR3 totals 14 residues. Germline V gives CDR1 MNHNY, CDR2 SVGAGI (reference sequence). The V gene end was trimmed by 0 bases and the J gene end by 6 bases; junction bases not matched to a gene: 4. CDR3 in amino acids: CASSYSGGVKTQYF. CDR3 in DNA: TGTGCCAGCAGTTACTCGGGGGGGGTTAAGACCCAGTACTTC.

Notes on this clone: The DNA is omitted, as the CDR3 cannot be located on it reliably, and the CDR3 follows TCRdb's listing. This chain uses TRBV6-6 with TRBJ2-1; the D segment call TRBD2 is taken from the table without a DNA check. The CDR3 comprises 16 residues, both ends counted. Germline lookup yields CDR1 MNHNY and CDR2 SVGAGI (reference sequence). The CDR3 here is CASSTSTSGGDHEQFF.

Regarding this clone: Germline and junction disagree at one end, which may indicate a read error. The V and J genes are TRBV28 and TRBJ1-5, with D possibly TRBD1 on 6 matching bases. The germline gives CDR1 MDHEN, CDR2 SYDVKM. This CDR3 comprises 16 residues. CDR3 amino acids: CANSLRPGTPNQPQHF. Here the CDR3 DNA reads TGTGCCAACAGTTTGAGACCCGGGACACCAAATCAGCCCCAGCATTTT.

V and J are TRBV30 and TRBJ1-2, with unresolved D. The CDR3 has 13 residues. V lost 3 bases and J 5 bases, leaving 13 bases between the germline ends. Germline V gene data show CDR1 as GTSNPN and CDR2 as SVGIG (reference sequence). The CDR3 nucleotides are TGTGCCTGGAGGTACTATGGGAGGTATGGCTACACCTTC. Translated, it gives CAWRYYGRYGYTF.

The rearrangement joins TRBV12-3 or TRBV12-4 to TRBJ1-1, with unresolved D. This CDR3 spans 13 amino acids. V was shortened by 3 bases and J by 1 base, with 6 bases between the two germline ends. CDR3 loop: CASSFEGNTEAFF. CDR3 DNA: TGTGCCAGCAGTTTTGAGGGGAACACTGAAGCTTTCTTT.

J is TRBJ2-1 and V is TRBV30; no firm D call. Germline V lookup: CDR1 GTSNPN, CDR2 SVGIG (reference sequence). V lost 0 bases to trimming and J lost 9 bases, with 9 bases between them. This CDR3 comprises 12 residues. The CDR3 sequence: CAWSVVVSEQFF. CDR3 nucleotides: TGTGCCTGGAGTGTTGTGGTCAGTGAGCAGTTCTTC.

The V gene is TRBV3-1 (or the pseudogene TRBV3-2), the J gene TRBJ2-3; 7 bases align to TRBD2. V was pared by 1 base and J by 1 base, with 2 bases of the junction left unmatched. The CDR3 has 15 amino acids. Germline lookup yields CDR1 LGHDT and CDR2 YNNKEL (reference sequence). The CDR3 loop is CASSQGLAGTDTQYF. The CDR3 nucleotides are TGTGCCAGCAGCCAAGGTCTAGCGGGCACAGATACGCAGTATTTT.

The rearrangement joins TRBV3-1 (or the pseudogene TRBV3-2) to TRBJ1-5, with D possibly matching TRBD1 (5 bases). Germline V gives CDR1 LGHDT, CDR2 YNNKEL (reference sequence). V lost 2 bases and J 3 bases, leaving 17 bases between the germline ends. This CDR3 is 17 amino acids long. CDR3 in amino acids: CASSQSGRKGLNQPQHF. CDR3 nucleotides: TGTGCCAGCAGCCAATCGGGGCGGAAGGGTCTCAATCAGCCCCAGCATTTT.

The rearrangement links TRBV19 to TRBJ2-1, with 7 bases identical to TRBD2. The ends lost 4 bases at V and 4 bases at J; junction bases unmatched: 10. CDR1 and CDR2 (germline): LNHDA, SQIVND (reference sequence). This CDR3 region has 16 residues. CDR3 amino acids: CASSRTSSGRYNEQFF. The CDR3 DNA reads as TGTGCCAGTAGTAGAACTTCTAGCGGACGGTACAATGAGCAGTTCTTC.

This chain connects TRBV6-6 to TRBJ2-2; 12 bases map to TRBD2. Germline V gene data show CDR1 as MNHNY and CDR2 as SVGAGI (reference sequence). V lost 5 bases and J lost 5; bases outside the gene matches: 9. The CDR3 sequence is 17 residues long. The CDR3 loop reads CASSRLAGVLRTGELFF. CDR3 DNA: TGTGCCAGCAGTCGACTAGCGGGAGTGTTGAGAACCGGGGAGCTGTTTTTT.

This clone was detected only a few times. The chain has TRBV7-9 and TRBJ1-3; maybe TRBD1 (5 bases). Germline-derived CDR1 and CDR2 are SEHNR and FQNEAQ (reference sequence). This CDR3 is 16 amino acids long. V was shortened by 4 bases and J by 3 bases, with 16 bases between the two germline ends. CDR3 sequence (DNA): TGTGCCAGCAGCTCTGCAGGGACCCATGATGGAAACACCATATATTTT. It yields the protein CASSSAGTHDGNTIYF.